The clone carrying this T cell receptor (beta chain) appeared a few times. Its antigen is undetermined. The data belong to a study of OX40 agonist ivuxolimab in advanced cancers. Whole-study context: Patients received intravenous ivuxolimab every 2 weeks at 0.01 to 10 mg/kg. Having had anti-PD-1, anti-PD-L1 or anti-CTLA-4 therapy before was allowed, and around 44% had some. Study findings and constraints: Among the least clonally expanded were partial responders at 0.1-3.0 mg/kg.

Sequenced by immunoSEQ multiplex PCR; TCRdb stores in-frame clones only, minus some. Of 50,000 or so clones in the sample, over 75% were seen once. The CDR3 contains 17 residues. From germline, CDR1 is GTSNPN and CDR2 SVGIG (reference sequence). V lost 6 bases and J lost 0, with 20 bases in between. The clonotype originates from an adult with an advanced solid tumor such as melanoma, head and neck, liver or kidney cancer. Specimen: CD4+ or CD8+ T cells sorted from blood, collected in a trial of the OX40 agonist ivuxolimab. V is TRBV30 and J is TRBJ2-2; no definite D call. CDR3 sequence reads: CACYMGRVWANTGELFF. The DNA of the CDR3 is TGTGCCTGCTATATGGGTCGTGTGTGGGCGAACACCGGGGAGCTGTTTTTT.